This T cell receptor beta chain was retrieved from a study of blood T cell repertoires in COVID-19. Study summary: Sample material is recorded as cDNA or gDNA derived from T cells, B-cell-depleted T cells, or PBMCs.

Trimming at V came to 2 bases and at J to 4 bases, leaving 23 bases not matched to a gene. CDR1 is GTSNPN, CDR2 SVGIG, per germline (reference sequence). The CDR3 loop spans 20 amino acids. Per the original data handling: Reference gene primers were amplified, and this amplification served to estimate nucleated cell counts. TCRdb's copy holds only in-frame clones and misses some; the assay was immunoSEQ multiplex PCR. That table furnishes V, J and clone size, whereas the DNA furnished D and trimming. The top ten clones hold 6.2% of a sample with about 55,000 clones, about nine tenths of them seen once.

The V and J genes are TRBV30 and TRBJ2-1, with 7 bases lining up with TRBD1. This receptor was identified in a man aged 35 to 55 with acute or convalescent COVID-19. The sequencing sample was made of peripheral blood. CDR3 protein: CAWSQGPRQGSSRIYNEQFF. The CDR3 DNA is TGTGCCTGGAGTCAAGGACCGAGACAGGGCTCTTCTAGAATTTACAATGAGCAGTTCTTC.